Below, 3 T cell receptor beta chains from the same sample are listed, as sequenced in a study of CXCR3-negative and CXCR3-positive naive CD8 T cells. Libraries of TRB cDNA were made by 5' RACE and carried UMIs. TCRdb re-called the 5' RACE reads and gives one entry per CDR3 protein, without DNA. There are approximately 100,000 distinct CDR3 sequences in the sample, with approximately 1.5% held by the top ten. Sequences were obtained from naive CXCR3- CD8+ T cells from blood. Subset defined: CD45RO-CCR7+CD27+CD95- naive CD8+ T cells lacking CXCR3 (TNR3-). The receptors come from a human donor in good health. Some clones in this sample may be carry-over from other donors' samples.

This chain connects TRBV5-1 to TRBJ2-5; the D call of TRBD1 rests on TCRdb alone, since no DNA is present to check it. The CDR3 has 15 amino acids. CDR1 and CDR2 (germline): SGHRS, YFSETQ. This CDR3 reads CASRPGTTSRETQYF.

This chain joins TRBV20-1 and TRBJ1-1; TCRdb designates TRBD1, a call that cannot be tested without DNA. The CDR3 runs to 14 residues. Germline V gene lookup returns CDR1 DFQATT and CDR2 SNEGSKA (reference sequence). The CDR3 here is CSARESRGNTEAFF.

The J gene is TRBJ1-1, the V gene TRBV4-3. The CDR3 spans 15 residues. Germline CDR1 and CDR2: LGHNA and YSLEER. The CDR3 loop reads CASSQDWTENTEAFF.